These 5 T cell receptor beta chains were sequenced from one sample in a study of T cell responses to AZD1222 COVID-19 vaccine. Method: immunoSEQ multiplex PCR; TCRdb's copy keeps in-frame clones and lacks some. The repertoire consists of about 100,000 clones, with roughly nine tenths occurring once and the leading ten covering approximately 3.1%. This specimen consisted of peripheral blood, obtained on day 0 of MenACWY control vaccination. These receptors all come from an adult in good health.

The chain links TRBV12-1 to TRBJ1-1; the table's D call TRBD1 went unverified against the DNA. TRBV12-1 is an annotated pseudogene. There are 14 residues in the CDR3. CDR3 nucleotide sequence: TGTGCCAGCAGCTACAGGGGGAGGAACACTGAAGCTTTCTTT. This translates into CASSYRGRNTEAFF.

The chain uses TRBV7-3 and TRBJ2-7, with a possible D match to TRBD2 (7 bases). This CDR3 region has 15 residues. The germline V gene has CDR1 SGHTA and CDR2 FQGTGA. V lost 2 bases and J 7 bases, leaving 18 bases between the germline ends. CDR3 residues: CASSLWGGGPLEQYF. CDR3 in DNA: TGTGCCAGCAGCTTATGGGGCGGGGGCCCCTTGGAGCAGTACTTC.

The chain uses TRBV10-3 and TRBJ1-1; D remains unclear. V dropped 4 bases and J dropped 2 bases, with 8 bases sitting between them. Per germline, CDR1 ENHRY and CDR2 SYGVKD. CDR3 size: 13 residues. The CDR3 region has the DNA TGTGCCATCAGTGTTAGTGATAACACTGAAGCTTTCTTT. Translated: CAISVSDNTEAFF.

The chain uses TRBV6-6 and TRBJ1-2; TRBD1 matches at 12 bases. With 6 bases clipped from V and 5 bases from J, the junction kept 7 bases outside the gene matches. Germline assignment: CDR1 MNHNY and CDR2 SVGAGI (reference sequence). This CDR3 spans 15 amino acids. The CDR3 sequence: CASSPGTGGRYGYTF. In DNA form, the CDR3 reads TGTGCCAGCAGCCCCGGGACAGGGGGCAGATATGGCTACACCTTC.

This chain uses TRBV27 with TRBJ1-2; D unresolved. The germline V and J ends were trimmed by 3 bases and 6 bases, with 14 bases remaining between them. From germline, CDR1 is MNHEY and CDR2 SMNVEV (reference sequence). This CDR3 is 14 amino acids long. The CDR3 region has the DNA TGTGCCAGCAGTTTGAGGCGGCCGGGGAATGGCTACACCTTC. Residues: CASSLRRPGNGYTF.